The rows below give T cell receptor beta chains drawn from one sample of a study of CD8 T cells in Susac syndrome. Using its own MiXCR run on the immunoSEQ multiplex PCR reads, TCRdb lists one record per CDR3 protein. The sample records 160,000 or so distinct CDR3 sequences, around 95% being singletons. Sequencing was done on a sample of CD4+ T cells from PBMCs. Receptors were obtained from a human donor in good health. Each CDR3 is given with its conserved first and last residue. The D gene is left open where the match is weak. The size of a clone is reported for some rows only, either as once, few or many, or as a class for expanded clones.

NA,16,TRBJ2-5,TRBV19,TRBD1,TGTGCCAGTAGTATAGTTACAGGGGGCCCTCAAGAGACCCAGTACTTC,CASSIVTGGPQETQYF
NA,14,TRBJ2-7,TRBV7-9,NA,TGTGCCAGCAGCTTAGCAGGGAGTCCCTACGAGCAGTACTTC,CASSLAGSPYEQYF
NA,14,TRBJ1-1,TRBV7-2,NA,TGTGCCAGCAGCCCCGCCCGGTTGAACACTGAAGCTTTCTTT,CASSPARLNTEAFF
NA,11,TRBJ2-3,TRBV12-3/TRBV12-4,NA,TGTGCCAGCCGAACGAGAGATACGCAGTATTTT,CASRTRDTQYF
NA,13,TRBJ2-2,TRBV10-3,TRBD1,TGTGCCACCGGGACAGGGATCCCCGGGGAGCTGTTTTTT,CATGTGIPGELFF
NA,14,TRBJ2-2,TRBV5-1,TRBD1,TGCGCCAGCAGCTGGGACAGGGGAACCGGGGAGCTGTTTTTT,CASSWDRGTGELFF
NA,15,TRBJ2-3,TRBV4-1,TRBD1,TGCGCCAGCAGCCACCCGGGACAGGTGTTGGATACGCAGTATTTT,CASSHPGQVLDTQYF
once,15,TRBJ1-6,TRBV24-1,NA,TGTGCCACCAGTGATTTGGGGTCATCAAATTCACCCCTCCACTTT,CATSDLGSSNSPLHF
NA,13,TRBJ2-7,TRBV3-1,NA,TGTGCCAGCAGCCGTCAGGGCCCCTACGAGCAGTACTTC,CASSRQGPYEQYF
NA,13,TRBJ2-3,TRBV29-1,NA,TGCAGCGTTGGAGAGGGGAGCACAGATACGCAGTATTTT,CSVGEGSTDTQYF
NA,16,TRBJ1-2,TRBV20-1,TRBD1,TGCAGTGCTAGAGATCCTAGGACAGGTTCTAACTATGGCTACACCTTC,CSARDPRTGSNYGYTF
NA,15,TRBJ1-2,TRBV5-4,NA,TGTGCCAGCAGCTCCCTGGGCGGGGAAGGTCATGGCTACACCTTC,CASSSLGGEGHGYTF
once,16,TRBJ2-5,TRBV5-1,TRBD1,TGCGCCAGCAGCTTTAGCATCCCAGGGGGCCAAGAGACCCAGTACTTC,CASSFSIPGGQETQYF
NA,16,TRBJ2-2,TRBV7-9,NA,TGTGCCAGCAGCTTATTAAGTAAGGGGAACACCGGGGAGCTGTTTTTT,CASSLLSKGNTGELFF
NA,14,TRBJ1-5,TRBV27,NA,TGTGCCAGCAGTTTATTGGGCAGGGAGCAGCCCCAGCATTTT,CASSLLGREQPQHF
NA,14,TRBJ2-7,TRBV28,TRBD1,TGTGCCAGCAGTTTGGGGACAGGGACCTACGAGCAGTACTTC,CASSLGTGTYEQYF
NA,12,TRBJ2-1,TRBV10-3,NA,TGTGCCATTATGGACGGATACAATGAGCAGTTCTTC,CAIMDGYNEQFF
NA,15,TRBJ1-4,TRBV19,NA,TGTGCCAGTAGTAACAGGCCAGCAACTAATGAAAAACTGTTTTTT,CASSNRPATNEKLFF
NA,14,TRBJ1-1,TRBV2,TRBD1,TGTGCCAGCAGACAGGGGGCGCCTAGCACTGAAGCTTTCTTT,CASRQGAPSTEAFF
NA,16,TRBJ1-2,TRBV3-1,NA,TGTGCCAGCAGCCAAGATCTTACGGCGCTTTGGTATGGCTACACCTTC,CASSQDLTALWYGYTF
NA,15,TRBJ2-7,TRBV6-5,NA,TGTGCCAGCAGTTACTCGATAGGGCTCGGTTACGAGCAGTACTTC,CASSYSIGLGYEQYF
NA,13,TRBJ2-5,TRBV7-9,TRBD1,TGTGCCAGCAACCGACAGGGTATTGAGACCCAGTACTTC,CASNRQGIETQYF
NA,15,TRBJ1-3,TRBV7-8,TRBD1,TGTGCCAGCAGCTTAGGACAGGGCTATCGGAACACCATATATTTT,CASSLGQGYRNTIYF
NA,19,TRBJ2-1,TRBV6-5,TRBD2,TGTGCCAGCAGTTACTCGATACTAGCGGGGGATAGCTCCTACAATGAGCAGTTCTTC,CASSYSILAGDSSYNEQFF
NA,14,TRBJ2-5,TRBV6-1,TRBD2,TGTGCCAGCAGTGTTAACAGCGGGGGAGAGACCCAGTACTTC,CASSVNSGGETQYF
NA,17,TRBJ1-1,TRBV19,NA,TGTGCCAGTAGTACCACCCGCGGGGGCTCCGGGGCGATGAGAGCTTTCTTT,CASSTTRGGSGAMRAFF
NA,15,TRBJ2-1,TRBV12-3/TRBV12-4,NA,TGTGCCAGCAGCGAGGTCCCCGTGAGGATAAATGAGCAGTTCTTC,CASSEVPVRINEQFF
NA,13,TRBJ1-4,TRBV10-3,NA,TGTGCCATCAGTCCGGGTTACAGGGAAAAACTGTTTTTT,CAISPGYREKLFF
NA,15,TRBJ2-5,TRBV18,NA,TGTGCCAGCTCACTTTCGGGGGTACCCCTGGAGACCCAGTACTTC,CASSLSGVPLETQYF
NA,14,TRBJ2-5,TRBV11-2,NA,TGTGCCAGCAGCTTAGCCGTTACTAAGGAGACCCAGTACTTC,CASSLAVTKETQYF
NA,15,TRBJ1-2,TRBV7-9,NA,TGTGCCAGCAGCCCAATGACAGGAGGGGACTATGGCTACACCTTC,CASSPMTGGDYGYTF
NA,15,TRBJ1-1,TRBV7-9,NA,TGTGCCAGCAGCTCAGGGAGTCTGGGGAACACTGAAGCTTTCTTT,CASSSGSLGNTEAFF
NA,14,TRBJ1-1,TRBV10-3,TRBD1,TGTGCCATCAGTGAGCAGGGGGAAAATACTGAAGCTTTCTTT,CAISEQGENTEAFF
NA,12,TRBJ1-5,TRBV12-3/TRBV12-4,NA,TGTGCCAGCAGTACTTTGGGGCAGCCCCAGCATTTT,CASSTLGQPQHF
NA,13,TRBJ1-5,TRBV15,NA,TGTGCCACCAGCAGAGATGGCATGCAGCCCCAGCATTTT,CATSRDGMQPQHF
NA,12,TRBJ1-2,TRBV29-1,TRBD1,TGCAGCGCCGGGACAGAGAACTATGGCTACACCTTC,CSAGTENYGYTF
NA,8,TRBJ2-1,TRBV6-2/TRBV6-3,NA,TGTGCTGGGACAGAGCAGTTCTTC,CAGTEQFF
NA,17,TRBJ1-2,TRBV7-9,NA,TGTGCCAGCAGCTTAGCGGTAGGGGACCGGACTAACTATGGCTACACCTTC,CASSLAVGDRTNYGYTF
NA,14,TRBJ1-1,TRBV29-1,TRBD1,TGCAGCGTTGATCGACAGGGGGTAAACACTGAAGCTTTCTTT,CSVDRQGVNTEAFF
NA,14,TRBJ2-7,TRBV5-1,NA,TGCGCCAGCAGCTTGGGGCCAGTCCGCTACGAGCAGTACTTC,CASSLGPVRYEQYF
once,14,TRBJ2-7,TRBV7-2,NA,TGTGCCAGCAGCTTTGGGGGGACTGCCTACGAGCAGTACTTC,CASSFGGTAYEQYF
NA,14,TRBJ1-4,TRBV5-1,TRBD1,TGCGCCAGCAGCACAACAGGGGTCGGTGAAAAACTGTTTTTT,CASSTTGVGEKLFF
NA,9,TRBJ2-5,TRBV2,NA,TGTGCCGTAAAAGAGACCCAGTACTTC,CAVKETQYF
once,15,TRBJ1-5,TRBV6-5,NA,TGTGCCAGCAGTTACTCGGGTACGAGGGCCCAGCCCCAGCATTTT,CASSYSGTRAQPQHF
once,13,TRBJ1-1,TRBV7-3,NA,TGTGCCAGCAGCTTAGAAACAGATTCGCAAGCTTTCTTT,CASSLETDSQAFF
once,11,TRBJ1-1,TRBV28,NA,TGTGCCAGCAGTTGGCGCCAGAAGGCTTTCTTT,CASSWRQKAFF
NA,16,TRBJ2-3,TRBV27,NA,TGTGCCAGCAGTTTTTCCCGACATACTAGCACAGATACGCAGTATTTT,CASSFSRHTSTDTQYF
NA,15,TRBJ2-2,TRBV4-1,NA,TGCGCCAGCAGCCAAGCCCAGATTAACACCGGGGAGCTGTTTTTT,CASSQAQINTGELFF
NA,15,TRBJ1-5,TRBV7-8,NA,TGTGCCAGCAGCTTAGGACGGATTAGCAATCAGCCCCAGCATTTT,CASSLGRISNQPQHF
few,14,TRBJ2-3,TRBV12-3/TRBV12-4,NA,TGTGCCAGCAGTTTAGCGGGGAACACAGATACGCAGTATTTT,CASSLAGNTDTQYF
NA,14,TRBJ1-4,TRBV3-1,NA,TGTGCCAGCAGCCAAGACTCTCAGTTTGAAAAACTGTTTTTT,CASSQDSQFEKLFF
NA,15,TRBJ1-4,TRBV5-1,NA,TGCGCCAGCAGCACGGGGGACACACCTTTGGGGAAACTGTTTTTT,CASSTGDTPLGKLFF
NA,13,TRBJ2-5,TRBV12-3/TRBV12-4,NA,TGTGCCAGCAGTGTTAGACAGGCAGAGACCCAGTACTTC,CASSVRQAETQYF